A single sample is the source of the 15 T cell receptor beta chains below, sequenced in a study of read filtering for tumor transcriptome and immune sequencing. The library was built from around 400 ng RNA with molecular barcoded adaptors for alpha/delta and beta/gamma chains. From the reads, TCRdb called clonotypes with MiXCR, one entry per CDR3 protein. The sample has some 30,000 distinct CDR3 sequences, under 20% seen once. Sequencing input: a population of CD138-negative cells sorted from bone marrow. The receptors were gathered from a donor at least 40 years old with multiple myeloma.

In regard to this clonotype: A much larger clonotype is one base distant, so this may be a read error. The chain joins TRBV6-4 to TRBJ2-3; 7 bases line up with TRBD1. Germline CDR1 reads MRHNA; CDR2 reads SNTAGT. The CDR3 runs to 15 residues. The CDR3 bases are TGTGCCAGCAGTGGAGACAGGGTAGGGACAGATACGCGGTATTTT. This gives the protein CASSGDRVGTDTRYF.

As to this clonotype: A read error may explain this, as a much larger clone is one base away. CDR3 in amino acids: CASNWAYNQPRHF. DNA of the CDR3: TGTGCCAGTAATTGGGCCTACAATCAGCCCCGGCATTTT. The chain recombines TRBV19 with TRBJ1-5, with unresolved D. This CDR3 comprises 13 residues. Per germline, CDR1 LNHDA and CDR2 SQIVND (reference sequence).

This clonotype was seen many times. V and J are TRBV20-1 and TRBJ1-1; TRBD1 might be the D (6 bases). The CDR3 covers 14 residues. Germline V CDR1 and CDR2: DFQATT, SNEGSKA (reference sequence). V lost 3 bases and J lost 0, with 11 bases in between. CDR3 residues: CSASPGTMNTEAFF. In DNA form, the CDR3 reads TGCAGTGCTAGCCCCGGGACAATGAACACTGAAGCTTTCTTT.

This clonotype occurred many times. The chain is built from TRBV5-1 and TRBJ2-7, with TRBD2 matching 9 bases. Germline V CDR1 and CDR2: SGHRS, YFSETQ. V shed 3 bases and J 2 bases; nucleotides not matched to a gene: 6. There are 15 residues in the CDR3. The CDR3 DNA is TGCGCCAGCAGCTCCCCGCTAGCGGGAACCTACGAGCAGTACTTC. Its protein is CASSSPLAGTYEQYF.

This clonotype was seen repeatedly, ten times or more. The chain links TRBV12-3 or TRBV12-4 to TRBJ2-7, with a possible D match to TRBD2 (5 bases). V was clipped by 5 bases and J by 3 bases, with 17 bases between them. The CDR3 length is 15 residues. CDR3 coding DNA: TGTGCCAGCAGTCCAACTGAACGGGATCTCTACGAGCAGTACTTC. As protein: CASSPTERDLYEQYF.

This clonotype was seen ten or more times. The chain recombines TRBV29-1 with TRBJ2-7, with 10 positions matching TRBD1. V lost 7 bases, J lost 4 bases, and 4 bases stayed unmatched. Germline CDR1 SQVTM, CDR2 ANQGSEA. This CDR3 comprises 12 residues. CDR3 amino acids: CSALGQGYEQYF. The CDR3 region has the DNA TGCAGCGCCCTGGGACAGGGGTACGAGCAGTACTTC.

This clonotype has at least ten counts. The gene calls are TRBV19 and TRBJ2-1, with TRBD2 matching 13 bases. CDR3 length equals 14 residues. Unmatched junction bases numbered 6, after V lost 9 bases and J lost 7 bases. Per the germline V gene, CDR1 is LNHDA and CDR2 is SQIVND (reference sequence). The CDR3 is CASRTSGGRNEQFF. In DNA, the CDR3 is TGTGCCAGCCGGACTAGCGGGGGAAGGAATGAGCAGTTCTTC.

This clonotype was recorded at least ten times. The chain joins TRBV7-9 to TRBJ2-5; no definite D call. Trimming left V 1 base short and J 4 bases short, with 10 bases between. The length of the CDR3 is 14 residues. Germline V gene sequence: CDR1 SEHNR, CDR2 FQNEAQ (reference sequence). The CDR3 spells CASSLEGIAETQYF. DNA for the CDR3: TGTGCCAGCAGCTTAGAGGGTATAGCAGAGACCCAGTACTTC.

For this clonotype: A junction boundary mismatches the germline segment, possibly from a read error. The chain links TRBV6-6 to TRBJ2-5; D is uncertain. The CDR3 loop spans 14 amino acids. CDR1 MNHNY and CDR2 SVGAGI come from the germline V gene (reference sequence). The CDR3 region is CASSYFGSKETQHF. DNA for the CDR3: TGTGCCAGCAGTTACTTTGGCTCCAAAGAGACCCAGCACTTC.

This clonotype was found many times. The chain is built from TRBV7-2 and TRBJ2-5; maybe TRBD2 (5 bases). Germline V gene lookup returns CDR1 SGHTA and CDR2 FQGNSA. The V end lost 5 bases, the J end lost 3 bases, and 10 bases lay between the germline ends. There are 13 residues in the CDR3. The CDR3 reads CASSGSNEETQYF. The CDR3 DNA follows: TGTGCCAGCAGCGGGAGTAATGAAGAGACCCAGTACTTC.

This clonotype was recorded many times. The CDR3 coding sequence is TGCAGCGTTGAGGGTAGCCACAATGAGCAGTTCTTC. Amino acids: CSVEGSHNEQFF. The chain links TRBV29-1 to TRBJ2-1; D remains ambiguous. The V end was cut by 3 bases, the J end by 5 bases, with 8 bases between. The CDR3 extends over 12 amino acids. CDR1 SQVTM and CDR2 ANQGSEA come from the germline V gene.

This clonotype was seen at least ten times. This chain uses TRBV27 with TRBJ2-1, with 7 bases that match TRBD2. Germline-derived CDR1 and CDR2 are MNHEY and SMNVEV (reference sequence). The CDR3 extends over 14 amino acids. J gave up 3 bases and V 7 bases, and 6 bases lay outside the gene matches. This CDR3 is CASKGLADYNEQFF. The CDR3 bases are TGTGCCAGCAAGGGGCTAGCGGACTACAATGAGCAGTTCTTC.

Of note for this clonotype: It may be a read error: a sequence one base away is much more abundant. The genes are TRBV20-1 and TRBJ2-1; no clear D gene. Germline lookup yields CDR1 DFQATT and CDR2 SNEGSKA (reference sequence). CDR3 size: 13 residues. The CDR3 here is CSLGEVGMGEQFF. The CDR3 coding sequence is TGCAGCCTGGGCGAGGTAGGGATGGGTGAGCAGTTCTTC.

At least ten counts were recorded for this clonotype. The CDR3 region is CASSLFGGDTQYF. The CDR3 nucleotides are TGTGCCAGCAGCTTATTCGGGGGAGATACGCAGTATTTT. V and J are TRBV11-2 and TRBJ2-3; D may be TRBD2 (6 bases). The V gene's germline CDR1 is SGHAT and CDR2 FQNNGV. This CDR3 has 13 residues. Trimming shortened V by 2 bases and J by 5 bases, and 8 bases separated the two germline ends.

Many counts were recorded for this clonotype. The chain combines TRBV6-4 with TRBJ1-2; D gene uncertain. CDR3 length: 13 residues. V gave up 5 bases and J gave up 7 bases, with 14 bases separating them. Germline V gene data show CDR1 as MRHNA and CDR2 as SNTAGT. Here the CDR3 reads CASSPWIWSGYTF. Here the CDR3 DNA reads TGTGCCAGCAGTCCTTGGATCTGGAGTGGCTACACCTTC.